The entry below describes one TCR beta chain. Its antigen remains unidentified. These data originate in a study of T-cell memory formation after mild COVID-19. Study findings and constraints: Largely, contracting CD4+ clones fell within CM and EM, and contracting CD8+ clones within EMRA. Second-wave clones peaking on day 37 lacked confirmed SARS-CoV-2 specificity.

Germline assignment: CDR1 GTSNPN and CDR2 SVGIG (reference sequence). V was pared by 5 bases and J by 4 bases, with 16 bases between. This CDR3 has 14 residues. One entry per CDR3 protein, called by TCRdb with MiXCR from the 5' RACE reads. The sample contains hundreds of thousands of distinct CDR3 sequences, more than 15% of which appear only once. Sequenced input: PBMCs or a T cell subset sorted from them (not recorded which). The J gene is TRBJ2-3, the V gene TRBV30; D possibly matches TRBD1 or TRBD2 (5 bases each). The sequence came from an adult woman who had mild COVID-19 (a few samples of this study predate the infection). Cell type and time point are not known. CDR3: CAWVSQGEADTQYF. The CDR3 DNA sequence: TGTGCCTGGGTTAGTCAGGGAGAAGCAGATACGCAGTATTTT.